This TCR beta chain was identified during a study of blood T cell repertoires in COVID-19. The wider study: T cells, B-cell-depleted T cells, or PBMCs supplied cDNA or gDNA.

Cohort assignment relied on participant-reported clinical history. The CDR3 loop spans 11 amino acids. Germline V lookup: CDR1 SGHNT, CDR2 YYREEE (reference sequence). The V gene lost 4 bases and the J gene lost 6 bases, with 7 bases spanning the gap. The table came from immunoSEQ multiplex PCR; TCRdb's copy has only in-frame clones and leaves some out. The sample includes some 150,000 clones, around four fifths of them seen just once. Sequences were obtained from PBMCs or T cells enriched from blood (not recorded which). The rearrangement joins TRBV5-4 to TRBJ1-2; D remains unclear. The sequence was obtained from a woman aged 50 to 60 who had recovered from COVID-19. The DNA of the CDR3 is TGTGCCAGCAGCCGGGGTGATGGCTACACCTTC. Protein product: CASSRGDGYTF.